The clone carrying this T cell receptor beta chain showed up many times. Its antigen remains unknown. Breast cancer patients provided tissue from their axillary draining lymph nodes. TCRdb re-derived calls from the multiplex PCR reads in MiXCR, one entry per CDR3 protein. Altogether over 200,000 distinct CDR3 sequences are present, about 34% being singletons, with the ten largest covering roughly 1.3%. The sample belongs to a study of breast tumors, draining lymph nodes, adjacent tissues. The study, taken as a whole, reports: Luminal-like breast cancer showed significantly higher tumor–nontumor repertoire similarity than basal-like.

The specimen was axillary lymph node tissue. This TCR was recovered from a female donor with breast cancer. Some clones in this sample may be carry-over from other donors' samples.

CDR3: CASSLGSDVKLFF. The CDR3 DNA sequence: TGTGCCAGCAGCTTAGGAAGCGACGTGAAACTGTTTTTT. The genes are TRBV11-2 and TRBJ1-4; D call uncertain. CDR1 and CDR2 (germline): SGHAT, FQNNGV. This CDR3 region has 13 residues. The germline V and J ends were trimmed by 1 base and 11 bases, with 11 bases remaining between them.